This entry lists 24 T cell receptor beta chains sequenced from one sample in a study of blood T cell repertoires in COVID-19. Clones were sequenced by immunoSEQ multiplex PCR, and TCRdb holds only the in-frame ones, with some missing. Here the sample spans around 250,000 clones, approximately 82% being singletons. The specimen was peripheral blood. These receptors came from an elderly woman with acute or convalescent COVID-19.

This clone has more than one count but fewer than ten. The chain recombines TRBV5-1 with TRBJ2-2; 7 bases fit TRBD1. Germline CDR1 SGHRS, CDR2 YFSETQ. The CDR3 is 15 amino acids. Unmatched junction bases numbered 3, after V lost 3 bases and J lost 1 base. The CDR3 loop reads CASSYRTGNTGELFF. Written as DNA, the CDR3 is TGCGCCAGCAGCTACCGGACAGGGAACACCGGGGAGCTGTTTTTT.

This chain connects TRBV4-1 to TRBJ2-1; 9 bases map to TRBD2. V dropped 4 bases and J dropped 6; count of bases not matched to a gene: 10. The CDR3 has 16 residues. CDR1 and CDR2 (germline): MGHRA, YSYEKL. CDR3 loop: CASSPYGGGDGNEQFF. The CDR3 DNA sequence: TGCGCCAGCAGCCCATATGGCGGGGGGGATGGCAATGAGCAGTTCTTC.

J is TRBJ2-3 and V is TRBV11-3; tentatively, D is TRBD2 (6 bases). This CDR3 is 13 amino acids long. Looked up from germline, CDR1 is SGHNT and CDR2 is YENEEA. Trimming shortened V by 7 bases and J by 4 bases, and 12 bases separated the two germline ends. The CDR3 here is CASKSSDADTQYF. DNA of the CDR3: TGTGCCAGCAAGTCTAGCGATGCAGATACGCAGTATTTT.

This clone was detected once. The chain joins TRBV9 to TRBJ1-4; D might be TRBD1 (5 bases). V shed 4 bases and J shed 8 bases, with 18 bases lying between them. The CDR3 has 15 residues. The germline V gene encodes CDR1 SGDLS and CDR2 YYNGEE. CDR3 DNA: TGTGCCAGCAGCACCAGGGCCTACCTTCCCGAAAAACTGTTTTTT. Its translation is CASSTRAYLPEKLFF.

The V gene is TRBV4-2, the J gene TRBJ1-2; 8 positions agree with TRBD1. Per the germline V gene, CDR1 is LGHNA and CDR2 is YNFKEQ. After removal of 0 bases from V and 4 bases from J, the junction contained 4 bases not matched to a gene. The CDR3 spans 15 residues. CDR3 sequence reads: CASSQETGEIYGYTF. The CDR3 DNA reads as TGTGCCAGCAGCCAAGAGACAGGGGAGATCTATGGCTACACCTTC.

Here the CDR3 reads CASSAMTGGGYTF. DNA of the CDR3: TGTGCCAGCAGCGCGATGACAGGGGGTGGCTACACCTTC. V is TRBV9 and J is TRBJ1-2; TRBD1 agrees at 9 bases. CDR3 length: 13 residues. Germline values: CDR1 SGDLS, CDR2 YYNGEE. V lost 3 bases, J lost 7 bases, and 4 bases stayed unmatched.

The rearrangement joins TRBV12-3 or TRBV12-4 to TRBJ2-5, with D maybe TRBD2 (6 bases). This CDR3 has 11 residues. V was shortened by 6 bases and J by 5 bases, with 7 bases between the two germline ends. CDR3 bases: TGTGCCAGCAGCCTAGCGGAGACCCAGTACTTC. This codes for CASSLAETQYF.

J is TRBJ1-2 and V is TRBV9; D is possibly TRBD1 (5 bases). The CDR3 extends over 17 amino acids. V was pared by 4 bases and J by 8 bases, with 27 bases between. Per the germline V gene, CDR1 is SGDLS and CDR2 is YYNGEE. The CDR3 here is CASSPQAGRAGSGGYTF. The CDR3 DNA is TGTGCCAGCAGCCCCCAAGCTGGTAGGGCAGGGTCTGGCGGCTACACCTTC.

The chain recombines TRBV21-1 with TRBJ2-4; the table's D gene call, TRBD1, was not cross checked with the DNA. TRBV21-1 counts as a pseudogene. This CDR3 comprises 19 residues. The CDR3 sequence: CASSKMGGVDRLAKNIQYF. CDR3 sequence (DNA): TGTGCCAGCAGCAAAATGGGTGGCGTGGACAGGTTAGCCAAAAACATTCAGTACTTC.

The chain is built from TRBV6-2 or TRBV6-3 and TRBJ2-1, with 15 bases that match TRBD2. The CDR3 has 17 residues. Trimming cost V 6 bases and J 8 bases; bases outside gene matches: 11. Germline lookup yields CDR1 MNHEY and CDR2 SVGEGT. The CDR3 is CASSTGTSGRRGYEQFF. CDR3 bases: TGTGCCAGCAGCACCGGGACTAGCGGGAGGCGGGGATATGAGCAGTTCTTC.

The chain is built from TRBV10-1 and TRBJ1-3; D may be TRBD1 (6 bases). The CDR3 totals 14 residues. V was shortened by 6 bases and J by 0 bases, with 9 bases between the two germline ends. CDR1 is WNHNN, CDR2 SYGVQD, per germline (reference sequence). This CDR3 is CASRGQRSGNTIYF. The DNA of the CDR3 is TGCGCCAGCAGAGGACAGCGCTCTGGAAACACCATATATTTT.

The chain employs TRBV25-1 and TRBJ1-1, with D uncertain. The CDR3 extends over 11 amino acids. The ends were cut back, 6 bases at V and 1 base at J, with 3 bases in the middle. From germline, CDR1 is MGHDK and CDR2 SYGVNS. CDR3 sequence reads: CASSRNTEAFF. The CDR3 DNA follows: TGTGCCAGCAGCAGGAACACTGAAGCTTTCTTT.

The rearrangement links TRBV7-9 to TRBJ1-6; tentative D call: TRBD1 (5 bases). Trimming took off 5 bases at V and 3 bases at J, with 14 bases between the two ends. Germline V gives CDR1 SEHNR, CDR2 FQNEAQ (reference sequence). This CDR3 is built from 16 residues. The chain's CDR3 is CASSAGVRIYNSPLHF. For the CDR3, the DNA is TGTGCCAGCAGCGCGGGGGTCCGGATCTATAATTCACCCCTCCACTTT.

The J gene is TRBJ1-1, the V gene TRBV7-9; D is undetermined. The CDR3 is 12 residues long. The ends were cut back, 5 bases at V and 10 bases at J, with 14 bases in the middle. The germline V gene encodes CDR1 SEHNR and CDR2 FQNEAQ (reference sequence). The DNA for the CDR3 is TGTGCCAGCAGCCCAGATTCACGCGGAGCTTTCTTT. Encoded protein: CASSPDSRGAFF. The entire variable domain, with the rest obtained from reference TRBV7-9 and TRBJ1-1, is as follows: DTGVSQNPRHKITKRGQNVTFRCDPISEHNRLYWYRQTLGQGPEFLTYFQNEAQLEKSRLLSDRFSAERPKGSFSTLEIQRTEQGDSAMYLCASSPDSRGAFFGQGTRLTVV.

The chain recombines TRBV19 with TRBJ2-1; D not certain. The CDR3 spans 13 residues. CDR1 and CDR2 from the germline V gene are LNHDA and SQIVND (reference sequence). V was trimmed by 7 bases and J by 4 bases, leaving 11 bases between them. The CDR3 nucleotides are TGTGCCAGTATTTCGGGTCGGTACAATGAGCAGTTCTTC. It translates to CASISGRYNEQFF. The variable domain in full, completed from reference TRBV19 and TRBJ2-1, reads DGGITQSPKYLFRKEGQNVTLSCEQNLNHDAMYWYRQDPGQGLRLIYYSQIVNDFQKGDIAEGYSVSREKKESFPLTVTSAQKNPTAFYLCASISGRYNEQFFGPGTRLTVL.

The V call is TRBV2, the J call TRBJ1-4; 8 nucleotides match TRBD1. V dropped 10 bases and J dropped 7; count of bases not matched to a gene: 14. The germline CDR1 and CDR2 sequences are SNHLY and FYNNEI. The CDR3 spans 15 residues. This CDR3 reads CATLRQGAGGEKLFF. The CDR3 DNA is TGTGCCACCCTCCGCCAGGGGGCCGGGGGTGAAAAACTGTTTTTT.

The rearrangement uses TRBV5-4 and TRBJ1-2, with 10 bases matching TRBD1. Germline values: CDR1 SGHNT, CDR2 YYREEE (reference sequence). V shed 2 bases and J 1 base; nucleotides not matched to a gene: 11. The CDR3 length is 18 residues. The CDR3 is CASSFSGTGVPVNYGYTF. The CDR3 nucleotides are TGTGCCAGCAGCTTTTCCGGGACAGGGGTCCCCGTTAACTATGGCTACACCTTC.

This chain links TRBV5-1 with TRBJ2-1, with 10 bases lining up with TRBD1. CDR1 SGHRS and CDR2 YFSETQ come from the germline V gene. The CDR3 has 18 residues. V shed 3 bases, J shed 3 bases, and the junction held 12 bases outside the gene matches. The CDR3 region has the DNA TGCGCCAGCAGCTCCCGGGACAGGGGACACCCGATCTACAATGAGCAGTTCTTC. Translation gives CASSSRDRGHPIYNEQFF.

The rearrangement uses TRBV2 and TRBJ2-7, with 11 bases aligning to TRBD1. CDR1 and CDR2 (germline): SNHLY, FYNNEI. Trimming removed 9 bases from V and 5 bases from J; junction bases left unmatched: 6. The CDR3 extends over 13 amino acids. CDR3 protein: CASSDRGRDEQYF. In nucleotides, the CDR3 is TGTGCCAGTTCGGACAGGGGGCGAGACGAGCAGTACTTC. Using reference TRBV2 and TRBJ2-7 for the parts outside the CDR3, the full variable domain is EPEVTQTPSHQVTQMGQEVILRCVPISNHLYFYWYRQILGQKVEFLVSFYNNEISEKSEIFDDQFSVERPDGSNFTLKIRSTKLEDSAMYFCASSDRGRDEQYFGPGTRLTVT.

CDR3 DNA sequence: TGTGCCAGCAGCTCCCAGCGGGGGGGCACCGGGGAGCTGTTTTTT. It codes for CASSSQRGGTGELFF. The chain is built from TRBV7-3 and TRBJ2-2, with 10 bases that match TRBD2. The J segment lost 4 bases and the V segment lost 4 bases, leaving 3 bases of the junction unmatched. Germline-derived CDR1 and CDR2 are SGHTA and FQGTGA. CDR3 length equals 15 residues.

The chain has TRBV6-2 or TRBV6-3 and TRBJ2-7; possible D gene TRBD1, 6 bases. The V and J ends lost 5 bases and 7 bases respectively, with 15 bases between them. CDR1 MNHEY and CDR2 SVGEGT come from the germline V gene. The length of the CDR3 is 13 residues. The CDR3 region has the DNA TGTGCCAGCAGTGACACAGGGTCTCGGGAGCAGTACTTC. Amino acids: CASSDTGSREQYF.

About this clone: At one end, the junction sequence differs from germline, possibly due to a read error. V usage is TRBV12-5 and J usage is TRBJ2-3; TRBD2 matches at 9 bases. CDR1 and CDR2 from the germline V gene are LGHNT and FRNRAP. This CDR3 has 15 residues. CDR3 residues: CASGRLAASTATQYF. CDR3 coding DNA: TGTGCTAGTGGTAGACTAGCGGCCTCCACAGCTACGCAGTATTTT.

The genes are TRBV15 and TRBJ1-2; D is unresolved. CDR1 LNHNV and CDR2 YYDKDF come from the germline V gene (reference sequence). The length of the CDR3 is 11 residues. Trimming took 1 base from V and 8 from J, leaving 5 bases between them. CDR3 sequence reads: CATSRGYGYTF. The CDR3 region has the DNA TGTGCCACCAGCAGAGGCTACGGCTACACCTTC.

This chain connects TRBV10-3 to TRBJ2-1; D remains ambiguous. CDR1 and CDR2 (germline): ENHRY, SYGVKD. V lost 0 bases and J 5 bases, leaving 8 bases between the germline ends. This CDR3 comprises 14 residues. CDR3 DNA sequence: TGTGCCATCAGTGAGTCGATTAGAGACAATGAGCAGTTCTTC. This codes for CAISESIRDNEQFF.